This T cell receptor (beta chain) appears in the sequencing data of a study of blood T cell repertoires in COVID-19. Background on the study: Material from acute and convalescent COVID-19 was sourced from the United States, Italy and Spain. Sources were T cells, B-cell-depleted T cells, or PBMCs; the material itself was cDNA or gDNA.

Original processing notes: Amplifying reference gene primers gave estimates of nucleated cell counts. Profiling relied on immunoSEQ multiplex PCR, and the TCRdb table lists in-frame clones only, not all of them. Clone size and V and J calls were adopted from that table, with D and trimming inferred from the DNA. The data hold 280,000 or so clones, with about 83% observed a single time. The clonotype was recovered from a woman in her fifties or sixties who had recovered from COVID-19. The sample comprised peripheral blood.

The CDR3 is CASRRQTGPYEQYF. The CDR3 nucleotides read TGTGCCAGCAGGAGGCAAACAGGGCCCTACGAGCAGTACTTC. This chain uses TRBV6-5 with TRBJ2-7; D may be TRBD1 (6 bases). The germline V and J ends were trimmed by 6 bases and 2 bases, with 14 bases remaining between them. Germline-derived CDR1 and CDR2 are MNHEY and SVGAGI. The CDR3 extends over 14 amino acids.